The next 20 T cell receptor beta chains were all read from a single sample in a study of blood T cell repertoires in COVID-19. Generated by immunoSEQ multiplex PCR, the TCRdb table keeps only in-frame clones and is missing some. Of about 310,000 clones listed, around 90% are singletons. Sequencing input: peripheral blood. Every receptor here comes from a woman aged 25 to 39 with COVID-19, enrolled during active disease.

The chain couples TRBV30 to TRBJ1-1; no definite D call. CDR1 and CDR2 from the germline V gene are GTSNPN and SVGIG (reference sequence). This CDR3 has 14 residues. With 2 bases removed from V and 2 bases from J, the gap between germline ends came to 12 bases. The CDR3 DNA reads TGTGCCTGGAGTTCCCCCGGTCGCAACACTGAAGCTTTCTTT. Amino acid sequence: CAWSSPGRNTEAFF.

V and J are TRBV24-1 and TRBJ1-2; D gene unclear. The CDR3 totals 13 residues. Per germline, CDR1 KGHDR and CDR2 SFDVKD. Trimming stripped 4 bases from V and 0 bases from J, with 5 bases between. The CDR3 DNA reads TGTGCCACCAGTGAAACAGCTAACTATGGCTACACCTTC. Protein sequence: CATSETANYGYTF.

This clone was found a few times. The chain employs TRBV11-3 and TRBJ2-3; D remains unclear. The germline gives CDR1 SGHNT, CDR2 YENEEA. CDR3 length: 14 residues. V was clipped by 2 bases and J by 0 bases, with 6 bases between them. The CDR3 nucleotides read TGTGCCAGCAGCTTAACCGGGAGCACAGATACGCAGTATTTT. It codes for CASSLTGSTDTQYF. The whole variable domain, filled in from reference TRBV11-3 and TRBJ2-3, reads EAGVVQSPRYKIIEKKQPVAFWCNPISGHNTLYWYLQNLGQGPELLIRYENEEAVDDSQLPKDRFSAERLKGVDSTLKIQPAELGDSAVYLCASSLTGSTDTQYFGPGTRLTVL.

V usage is TRBV12-3 or TRBV12-4 and J usage is TRBJ1-2; D is ambiguous. The CDR3 has 13 amino acids. V was pared by 5 bases and J by 3 bases, with 10 bases between. CDR3 in amino acids: CASSPTPDYGYTF. In DNA, the CDR3 is TGTGCCAGCAGTCCGACACCCGACTATGGCTACACCTTC.

This chain uses TRBV19 with TRBJ1-1; a possible D gene is TRBD1 (5 bases). Looked up from germline, CDR1 is LNHDA and CDR2 is SQIVND (reference sequence). CDR3 length: 14 amino acids. The germline V and J ends were trimmed by 2 bases and 1 base, with 8 bases remaining between them. This CDR3 is CASSIKGQNTEAFF. The CDR3 coding sequence is TGTGCCAGTAGTATAAAGGGGCAGAACACTGAAGCTTTCTTT.

V gene TRBV5-1 combines with J gene TRBJ1-2; no clear D. CDR1 is SGHRS, CDR2 YFSETQ, per germline. Deletions cut 4 bases from V and 5 bases from J, with 15 bases between. This CDR3 contains 14 residues. CDR3 region: CASSPVEGRYGYTF. CDR3 coding DNA: TGCGCCAGCAGCCCGGTGGAGGGCAGGTATGGCTACACCTTC. Full variable domain (outside the CDR3, taken from reference TRBV5-1 and TRBJ1-2): KAGVTQTPRYLIKTRGQQVTLSCSPISGHRSVSWYQQTPGQGLQFLFEYFSETQRNKGNFPGRFSGRQFSNSRSEMNVSTLELGDSALYLCASSPVEGRYGYTFGSGTRLTVV.

The rearrangement links TRBV18 to TRBJ2-3; 11 nucleotides line up with TRBD2. CDR1 is KGHSH and CDR2 is LQKENI in the germline V gene. The CDR3 totals 16 residues. V was clipped by 3 bases and J by 2 bases; unmatched bases: 4. In DNA form, the CDR3 reads TGTGCCAGCTCACCGGAGACTAGCGGGGCCACAGATACGCAGTATTTT. This gives the protein CASSPETSGATDTQYF. The complete variable domain, with remaining parts taken from reference TRBV18 and TRBJ2-3, reads NAGVMQNPRHLVRRRGQEARLRCSPMKGHSHVYWYRQLPEEGLKFMVYLQKENIIDESGMPKERFSAEFPKEGPSILRIQQVVRGDSAAYFCASSPETSGATDTQYFGPGTRLTVL.

This chain connects TRBV28 to TRBJ2-7, with 7 bases matching TRBD1. CDR1 and CDR2 from the germline V gene are MDHEN and SYDVKM. The V gene end was trimmed by 7 bases and the J gene end by 0 bases; junction bases not matched to a gene: 6. CDR3 length equals 14 residues. For the CDR3, the DNA is TGTGCCAGCACTAGGACAGGAAGCTCCTACGAGCAGTACTTC. The encoded protein is CASTRTGSSYEQYF.

The rearrangement joins TRBV19 to TRBJ1-2; the D gene is possibly TRBD1 (6 bases). The CDR3 length is 13 residues. Germline CDR1 and CDR2: LNHDA and SQIVND (reference sequence). V gave up 6 bases and J gave up 4 bases, with 12 bases separating them. The CDR3 loop reads CASSLGTFYGYTF. CDR3 DNA: TGTGCCAGTAGCCTAGGGACATTCTATGGCTACACCTTC.

J is TRBJ2-7 and V is TRBV18, with D possibly TRBD2 on 5 matching bases. The germline V gene encodes CDR1 KGHSH and CDR2 LQKENI. CDR3 length: 14 amino acids. V lost 6 bases and J lost 7, with 19 bases in between. CDR3 DNA: TGTGCCAGCTCTGTTATAGGAGAATCGGGGGAGCAGTACTTC. Translating gives CASSVIGESGEQYF.

The chain employs TRBV20-1 and TRBJ1-2, with TRBD1 as a possible D gene (5 bases). The CDR3 has 15 amino acids. Trimming removed 3 bases at V and 1 base at J, with 15 bases between. Germline V gives CDR1 DFQATT, CDR2 SNEGSKA (reference sequence). The CDR3 spells CSASALVRDNYGYTF. In nucleotides, the CDR3 is TGCAGTGCTAGTGCGTTGGTCAGGGATAACTATGGCTACACCTTC.

The chain couples TRBV13 to TRBJ2-7; D is perhaps TRBD1 (6 bases). CDR3 length equals 14 residues. V lost 9 bases, J lost 9 bases, and 24 bases lay in between. Per the germline V gene, CDR1 is PRHDT and CDR2 is FYEKMQ (reference sequence). The CDR3 DNA reads as TGTGCCAGTGAGAACCGGGACATCGGCTTAGGGCAGTACTTC. This gives the protein CASENRDIGLGQYF.

The chain uses TRBV9 and TRBJ2-1; D possibly corresponds to TRBD2 (6 bases). V was shortened by 3 bases and J by 8 bases, with 18 bases between the two germline ends. Per germline, CDR1 SGDLS and CDR2 YYNGEE. This CDR3 has 15 residues. CDR3 residues: CASSGFSLASDEQFF. The CDR3 DNA reads TGTGCCAGCAGCGGCTTTAGCCTAGCGAGCGATGAGCAGTTCTTC. Full variable domain (remainder filled in from reference TRBV9 and TRBJ2-1): DSGVTQTPKHLITATGQRVTLRCSPRSGDLSVYWYQQSLDQGLQFLIQYYNGEERAKGNILERFSAQQFPDLHSELNLSSLELGDSALYFCASSGFSLASDEQFFGPGTRLTVL.

The J gene is TRBJ2-1, the V gene TRBV5-8; TRBD2 might be the D (6 bases). Trimming cost V 8 bases and J 3 bases, with 18 bases left between them. Germline CDR1 is SGHTS and CDR2 is YDEGEE. This CDR3 has 15 amino acids. For the CDR3, the DNA is TGTGCCAGTAGGGAGGTCGGGCCACACTACAATGAGCAGTTCTTC. Its protein is CASREVGPHYNEQFF. Drawing the rest from reference TRBV5-8 and TRBJ2-1, the complete variable domain is EAGVTQSPTHLIKTRGQQATLRCSPISGHTSVYWYQQALGLGLQFLLWYDEGEERNRGNFPPRFSGRQFPNYSSELNVNALELEDSALYLCASREVGPHYNEQFFGPGTRLTVL.

The chain employs TRBV10-3 and TRBJ2-5, with D possibly being TRBD2 (7 bases). There are 15 residues in the CDR3. Germline CDR1 reads ENHRY; CDR2 reads SYGVKD. With 3 bases removed from V and 5 bases from J, the gap between germline ends came to 16 bases. The CDR3 loop reads CAISEGGGSGETQYF. CDR3 bases: TGTGCCATCAGTGAAGGGGGGGGTTCAGGGGAGACCCAGTACTTC.

The chain uses TRBV14 and TRBJ2-1; 15 bases are a match to TRBD2. CDR1 is SGHDN, CDR2 FVKESK, per germline. The CDR3 contains 16 residues. Trimming cost V 1 base and J 5 bases; bases outside gene matches: 0. CDR3 in DNA: TGTGCCAGCAGCCAAGGGACTAGCGGGAGGGACAATGAGCAGTTCTTC. Protein: CASSQGTSGRDNEQFF.

The chain is built from TRBV6-5 and TRBJ2-5; D perhaps matches TRBD2 (6 bases). This CDR3 is 16 amino acids long. Trimming shortened V by 3 bases and J by 2 bases, and 16 bases separated the two germline ends. CDR1 and CDR2 (germline): MNHEY, SVGAGI. The CDR3 spells CASSYNRDWLQETQYF. CDR3 DNA: TGTGCCAGCAGTTATAATCGGGACTGGCTACAAGAGACCCAGTACTTC.

V usage is TRBV24-1 and J usage is TRBJ1-5, with 8 nucleotides matching TRBD1. J gave up 3 bases and V 1 base, and 10 bases lay outside the gene matches. The CDR3 totals 18 residues. CDR1 KGHDR and CDR2 SFDVKD come from the germline V gene. For the CDR3, the DNA is TGTGCCACCAGTGATTTAAGGGACAGGTCCACCAACAATCAGCCCCAGCATTTT. It specifies CATSDLRDRSTNNQPQHF.

The chain recombines TRBV5-4 with TRBJ2-3, with TRBD2 identical over 10 bases. The germline V gene has CDR1 SGHNT and CDR2 YYREEE (reference sequence). With V trimmed by 4 bases and J by 4 bases, 9 bases remained unmatched. The CDR3 covers 16 residues. As DNA, the CDR3 is TGTGCCAGCAGCCCTCTAGCGGGAGAGGGCGCAGATACGCAGTATTTT. As protein: CASSPLAGEGADTQYF.

CDR3 coding DNA: TGCGCCAGCAGCTTGGTAACAGAGATGAACACTGAAGCTTTCTTT. Translating it yields CASSLVTEMNTEAFF. The chain links TRBV5-1 to TRBJ1-1; D gene ambiguous. Germline CDR1 SGHRS, CDR2 YFSETQ. The CDR3 is 15 amino acids. V was pared by 0 bases and J by 0 bases, with 9 bases between.